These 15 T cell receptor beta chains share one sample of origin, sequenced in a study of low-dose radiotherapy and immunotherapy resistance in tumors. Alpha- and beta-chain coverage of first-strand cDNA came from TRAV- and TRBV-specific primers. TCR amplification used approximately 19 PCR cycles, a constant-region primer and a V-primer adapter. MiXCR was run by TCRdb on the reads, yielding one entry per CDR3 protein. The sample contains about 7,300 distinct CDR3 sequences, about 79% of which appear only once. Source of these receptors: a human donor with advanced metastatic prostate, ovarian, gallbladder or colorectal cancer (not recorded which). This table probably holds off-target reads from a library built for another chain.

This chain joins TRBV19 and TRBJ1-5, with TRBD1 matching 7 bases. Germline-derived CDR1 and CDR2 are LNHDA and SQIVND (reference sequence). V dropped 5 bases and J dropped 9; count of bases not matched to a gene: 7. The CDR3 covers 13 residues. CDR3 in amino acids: CASSPTWDRPQHF. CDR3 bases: TGTGCCAGTAGTCCCACCTGGGACAGGCCCCAGCATTTT.

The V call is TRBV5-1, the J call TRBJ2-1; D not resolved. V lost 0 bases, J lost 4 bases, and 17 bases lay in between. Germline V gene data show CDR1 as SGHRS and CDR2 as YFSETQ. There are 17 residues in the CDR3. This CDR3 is CASSLAGRKDAYNEQFF. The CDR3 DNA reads TGCGCCAGCAGCTTGGCGGGCAGGAAAGATGCATACAATGAGCAGTTCTTC.

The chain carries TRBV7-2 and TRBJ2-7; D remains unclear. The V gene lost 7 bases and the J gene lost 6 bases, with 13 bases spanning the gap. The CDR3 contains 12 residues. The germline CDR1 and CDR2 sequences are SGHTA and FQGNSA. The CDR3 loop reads CASKRSLGEQYF. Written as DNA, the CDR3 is TGTGCCAGCAAAAGGAGTCTAGGCGAGCAGTACTTC.

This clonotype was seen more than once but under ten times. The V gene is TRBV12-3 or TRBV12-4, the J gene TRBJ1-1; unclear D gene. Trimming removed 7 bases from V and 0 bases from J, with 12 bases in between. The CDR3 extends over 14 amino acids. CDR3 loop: CASTHGRMNTEAFF. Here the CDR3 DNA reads TGTGCCAGCACCCACGGACGAATGAACACTGAAGCTTTCTTT.

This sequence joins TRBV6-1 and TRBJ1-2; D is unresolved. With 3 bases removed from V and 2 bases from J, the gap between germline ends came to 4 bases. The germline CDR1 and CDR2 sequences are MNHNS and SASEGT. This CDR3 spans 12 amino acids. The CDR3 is CASSDRNYGYTF. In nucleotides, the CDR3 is TGTGCCAGCAGTGACCGCAACTATGGCTACACCTTC.

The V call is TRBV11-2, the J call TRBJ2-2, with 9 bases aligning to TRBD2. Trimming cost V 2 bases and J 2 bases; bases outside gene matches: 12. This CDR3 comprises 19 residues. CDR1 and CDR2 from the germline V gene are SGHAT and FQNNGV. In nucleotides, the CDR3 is TGTGCCAGCAGCTTAAGGGCCCCCTATAGCGGGGGTAACACCGGGGAGCTGTTTTTT. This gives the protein CASSLRAPYSGGNTGELFF.

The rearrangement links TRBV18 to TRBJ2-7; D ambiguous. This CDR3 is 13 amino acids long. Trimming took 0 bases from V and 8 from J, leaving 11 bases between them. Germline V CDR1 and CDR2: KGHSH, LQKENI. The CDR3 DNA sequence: TGTGCCAGCTCACCACCGAGTGGGGTTAAGCAGTACTTC. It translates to CASSPPSGVKQYF. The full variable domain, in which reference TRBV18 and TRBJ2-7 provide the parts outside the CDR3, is NAGVMQNPRHLVRRRGQEARLRCSPMKGHSHVYWYRQLPEEGLKFMVYLQKENIIDESGMPKERFSAEFPKEGPSILRIQQVVRGDSAAYFCASSPPSGVKQYFGPGTRLTVT.

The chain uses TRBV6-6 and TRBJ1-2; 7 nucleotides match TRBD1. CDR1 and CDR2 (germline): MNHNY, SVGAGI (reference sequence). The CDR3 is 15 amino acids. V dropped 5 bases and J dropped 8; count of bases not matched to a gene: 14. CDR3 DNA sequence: TGTGCCAGCAGTGAAGGAACAGGGGTCGTCGGCGGCTACACCTTC. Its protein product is CASSEGTGVVGGYTF.

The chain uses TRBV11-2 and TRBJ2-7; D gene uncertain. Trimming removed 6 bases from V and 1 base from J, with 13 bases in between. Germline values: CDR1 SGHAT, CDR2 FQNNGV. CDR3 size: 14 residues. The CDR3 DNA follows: TGTGCCAGCAGGATACCCGGGTCATCCTACGAGCAGTACTTC. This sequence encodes CASRIPGSSYEQYF.

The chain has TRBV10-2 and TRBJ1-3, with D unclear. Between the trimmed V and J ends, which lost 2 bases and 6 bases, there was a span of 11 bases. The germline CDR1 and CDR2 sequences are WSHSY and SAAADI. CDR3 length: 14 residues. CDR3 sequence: CASSEAAFQNTIYF. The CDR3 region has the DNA TGCGCCAGCAGTGAGGCCGCGTTCCAAAACACCATATATTTT.

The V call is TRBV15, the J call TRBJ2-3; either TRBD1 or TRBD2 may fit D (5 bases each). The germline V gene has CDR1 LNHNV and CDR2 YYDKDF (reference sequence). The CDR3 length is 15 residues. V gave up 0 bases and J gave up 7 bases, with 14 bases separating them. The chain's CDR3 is CATSRDHSGTHTQYF. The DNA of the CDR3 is TGTGCCACCAGCAGAGATCATTCCGGGACGCATACGCAGTATTTT.

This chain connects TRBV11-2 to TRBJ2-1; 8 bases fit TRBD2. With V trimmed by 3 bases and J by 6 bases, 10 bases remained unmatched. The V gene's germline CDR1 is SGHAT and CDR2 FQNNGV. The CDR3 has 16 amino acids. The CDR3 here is CASSFQPAGGFNEQFF. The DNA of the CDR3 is TGTGCCAGCAGCTTCCAACCGGCGGGGGGCTTCAATGAGCAGTTCTTC.

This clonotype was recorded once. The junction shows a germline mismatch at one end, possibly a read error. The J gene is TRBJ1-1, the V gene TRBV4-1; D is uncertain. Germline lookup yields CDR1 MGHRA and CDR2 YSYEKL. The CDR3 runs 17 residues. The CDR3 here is CASSQEGSRRQNTEAFF. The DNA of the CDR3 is TGTGCCAGCAGCCAAGAAGGTTCACGACGGCAGAACACTGAAGCTTTCTTT.

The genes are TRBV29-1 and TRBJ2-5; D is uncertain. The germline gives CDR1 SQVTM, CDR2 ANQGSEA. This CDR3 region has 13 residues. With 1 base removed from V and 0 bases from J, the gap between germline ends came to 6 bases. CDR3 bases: TGCAGCGTTGAAGGACCGAACCAAGAGACCCAGTACTTC. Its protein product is CSVEGPNQETQYF. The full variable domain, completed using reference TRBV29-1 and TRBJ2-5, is SAVISQKPSRDICQRGTSLTIQCQVDSQVTMMFWYRQQPGQSLTLIATANQGSEATYESGFVIDKFPISRPNLTFSTLTVSNMSPEDSSIYLCSVEGPNQETQYFGPGTRLLVL.

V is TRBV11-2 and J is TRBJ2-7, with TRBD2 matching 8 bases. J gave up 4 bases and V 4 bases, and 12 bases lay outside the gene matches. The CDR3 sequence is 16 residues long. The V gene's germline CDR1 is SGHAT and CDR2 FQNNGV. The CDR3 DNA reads TGTGCCAGCAGCTACCAGGCGGGGGGTGATAGTTACGAGCAGTACTTC. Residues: CASSYQAGGDSYEQYF.